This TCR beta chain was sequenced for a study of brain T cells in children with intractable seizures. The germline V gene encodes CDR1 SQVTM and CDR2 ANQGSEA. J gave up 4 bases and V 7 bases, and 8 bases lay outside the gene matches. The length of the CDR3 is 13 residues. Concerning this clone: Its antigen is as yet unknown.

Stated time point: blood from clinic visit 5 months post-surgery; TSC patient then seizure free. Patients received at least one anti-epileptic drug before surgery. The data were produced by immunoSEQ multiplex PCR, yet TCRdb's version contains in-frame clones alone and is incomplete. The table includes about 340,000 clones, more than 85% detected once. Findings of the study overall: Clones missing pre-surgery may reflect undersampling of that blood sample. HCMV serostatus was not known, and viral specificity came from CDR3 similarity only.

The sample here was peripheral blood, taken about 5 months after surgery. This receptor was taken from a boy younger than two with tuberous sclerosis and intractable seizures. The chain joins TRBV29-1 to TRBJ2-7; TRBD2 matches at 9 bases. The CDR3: CSGGGGGGYEQYF. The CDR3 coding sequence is TGCAGCGGCGGTGGCGGGGGGGGTTACGAGCAGTACTTC.